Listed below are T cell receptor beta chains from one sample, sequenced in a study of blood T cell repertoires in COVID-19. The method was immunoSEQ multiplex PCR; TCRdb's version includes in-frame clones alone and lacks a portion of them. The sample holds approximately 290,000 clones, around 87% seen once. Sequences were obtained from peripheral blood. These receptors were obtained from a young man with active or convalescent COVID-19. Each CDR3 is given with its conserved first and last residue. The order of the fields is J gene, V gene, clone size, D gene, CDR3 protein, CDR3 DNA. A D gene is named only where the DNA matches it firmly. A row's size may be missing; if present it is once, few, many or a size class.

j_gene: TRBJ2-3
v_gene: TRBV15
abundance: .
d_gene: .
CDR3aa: CATSSNLGTTDTQYF
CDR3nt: TGTGCCACCAGCAGCAATCTAGGTACCACAGATACGCAGTATTTT

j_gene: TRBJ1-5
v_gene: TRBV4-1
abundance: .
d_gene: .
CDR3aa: CASSLRIPGPSGNQPQHF
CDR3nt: TGCGCCAGCAGCCTCCGCATTCCAGGCCCATCGGGCAATCAGCCCCAGCATTTT

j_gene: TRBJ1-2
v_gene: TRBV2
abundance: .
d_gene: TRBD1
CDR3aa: CASSPDRNGYTF
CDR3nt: TGTGCCAGCAGCCCGGACAGGAATGGCTACACCTTC

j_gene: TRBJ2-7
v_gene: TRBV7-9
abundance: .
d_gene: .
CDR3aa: CASSLGQKEQYF
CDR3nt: TGTGCCAGCAGCTTAGGACAGAAAGAGCAGTACTTC

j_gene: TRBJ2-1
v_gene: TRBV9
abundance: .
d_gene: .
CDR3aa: CASSLGSRYNEQFF
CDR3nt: TGTGCCAGCAGCCTAGGAAGCAGGTACAATGAGCAGTTCTTC

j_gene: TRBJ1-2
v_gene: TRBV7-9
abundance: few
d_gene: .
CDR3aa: CASSLGMAGANYGYTF
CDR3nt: TGTGCCAGCAGCTTAGGTATGGCAGGTGCTAACTATGGCTACACCTTC

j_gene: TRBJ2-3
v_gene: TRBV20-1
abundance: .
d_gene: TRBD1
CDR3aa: CSASGTEDFYTQYF
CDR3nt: TGCAGTGCTAGTGGGACAGAGGACTTTTATACGCAGTATTTT

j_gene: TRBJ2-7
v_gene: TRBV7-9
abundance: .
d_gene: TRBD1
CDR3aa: CASKPRGQGAYEQYF
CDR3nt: TGTGCCAGCAAACCAAGGGGACAGGGGGCTTACGAGCAGTACTTC

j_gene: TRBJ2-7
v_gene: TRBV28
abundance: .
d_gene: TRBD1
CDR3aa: CASRPDRDVSYEQYF
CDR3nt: TGTGCCAGCAGACCCGACAGGGACGTCTCCTACGAGCAGTACTTC

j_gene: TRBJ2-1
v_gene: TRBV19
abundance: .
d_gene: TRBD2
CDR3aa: CASSTPGGYNEQFF
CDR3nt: TGTGCCAGTAGTACTCCGGGGGGCTACAATGAGCAGTTCTTC

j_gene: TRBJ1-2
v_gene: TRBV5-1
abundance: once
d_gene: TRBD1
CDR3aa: CASSPQQGDIYGYTF
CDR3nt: TGCGCCAGCAGCCCTCAACAGGGGGACATCTATGGCTACACCTTC

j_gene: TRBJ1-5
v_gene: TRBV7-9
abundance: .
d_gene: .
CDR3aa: CASSLAYSQPQHF
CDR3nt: TGTGCCAGCAGCTTAGCGTACAGTCAGCCCCAGCATTTT

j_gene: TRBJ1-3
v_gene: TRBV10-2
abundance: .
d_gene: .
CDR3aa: CASSEIRGSGNTIYF
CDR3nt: TGCGCCAGCAGTGAGATCCGGGGATCTGGAAACACCATATATTTT

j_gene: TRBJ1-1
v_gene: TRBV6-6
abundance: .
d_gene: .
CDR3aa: CASSYSNLAGAFF
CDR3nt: TGTGCCAGCAGTTACTCGAATTTGGCAGGAGCTTTCTTT

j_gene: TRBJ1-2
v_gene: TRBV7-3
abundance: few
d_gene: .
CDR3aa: CASSAGVDGYTF
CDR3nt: TGTGCCAGCAGCGCAGGGGTAGATGGCTACACCTTC

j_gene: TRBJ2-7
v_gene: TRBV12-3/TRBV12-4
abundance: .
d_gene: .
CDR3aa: CATSPRGPLEQYF
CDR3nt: TGTGCCACCTCCCCCAGGGGCCCACTGGAGCAGTACTTC

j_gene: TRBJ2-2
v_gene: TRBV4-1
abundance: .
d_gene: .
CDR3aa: CASSQSREFTGELFF
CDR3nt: TGCGCCAGCAGCCAATCCCGGGAGTTCACCGGGGAGCTGTTTTTT

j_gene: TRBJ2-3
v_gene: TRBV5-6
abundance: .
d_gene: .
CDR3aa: CASSLAGGADTQYF
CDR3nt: TGTGCCAGCAGCTTGGCTGGCGGCGCAGATACGCAGTATTTT

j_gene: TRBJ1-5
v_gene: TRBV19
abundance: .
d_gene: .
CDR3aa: CASSMKGLDNQPQHF
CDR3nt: TGTGCCAGTAGTATGAAGGGGTTGGACAATCAGCCCCAGCATTTT

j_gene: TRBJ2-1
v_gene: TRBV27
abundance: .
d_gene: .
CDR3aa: CASSPRVASFWVYNEQFF
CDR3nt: TGTGCCAGCAGCCCAAGGGTGGCTAGCTTTTGGGTTTACAATGAGCAGTTCTTC

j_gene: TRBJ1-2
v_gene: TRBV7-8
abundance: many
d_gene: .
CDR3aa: CASSPPREGRVKRYTF
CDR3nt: TGTGCCAGCAGCCCACCCCGAGAGGGAAGGGTAAAACGCTACACCTTC

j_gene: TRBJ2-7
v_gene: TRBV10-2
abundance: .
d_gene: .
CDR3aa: CASSDSGYYEQYF
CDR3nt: TGCGCCAGCAGTGACTCCGGGTACTACGAGCAGTACTTC

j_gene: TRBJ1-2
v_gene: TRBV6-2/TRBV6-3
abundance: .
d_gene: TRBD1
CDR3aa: CASSSDRGRGYTF
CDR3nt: TGTGCCAGCAGCTCTGACAGGGGGAGAGGCTACACCTTC

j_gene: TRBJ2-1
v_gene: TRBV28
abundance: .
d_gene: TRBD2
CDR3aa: CASSGIRTSGLKGQFF
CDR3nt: TGTGCCAGCAGTGGTATAAGGACTAGCGGACTGAAGGGGCAGTTCTTC

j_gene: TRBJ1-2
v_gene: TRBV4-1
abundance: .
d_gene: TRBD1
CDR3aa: CASSPGQGTNYGYTF
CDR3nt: TGCGCCAGCAGCCCAGGACAGGGGACTAACTATGGCTACACCTTC

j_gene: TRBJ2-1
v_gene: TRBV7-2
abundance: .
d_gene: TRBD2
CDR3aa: CASSSPGLAGGNEQFF
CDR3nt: TGTGCCAGCAGCTCCCCCGGGCTAGCGGGGGGCAATGAGCAGTTCTTC

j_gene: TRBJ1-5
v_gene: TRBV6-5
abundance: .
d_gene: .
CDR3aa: CASSQAKWFQPQHF
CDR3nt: TGTGCCAGCAGTCAGGCCAAGTGGTTTCAGCCCCAGCATTTT

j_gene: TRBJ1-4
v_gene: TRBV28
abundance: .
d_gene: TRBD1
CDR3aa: CASSPPRDRLHRKLFF
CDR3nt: TGTGCCAGCAGTCCCCCCCGGGACAGGCTTCATCGGAAACTGTTTTTT

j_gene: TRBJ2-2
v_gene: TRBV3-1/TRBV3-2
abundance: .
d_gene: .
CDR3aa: CASATAGELFF
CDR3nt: TGTGCCAGCGCGACAGCCGGGGAGCTGTTTTTT

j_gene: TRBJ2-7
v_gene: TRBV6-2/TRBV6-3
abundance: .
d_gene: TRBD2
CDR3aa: CASSYSTSGTYEQYF
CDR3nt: TGTGCCAGCAGTTACTCCACTAGCGGTACCTACGAGCAGTACTTC

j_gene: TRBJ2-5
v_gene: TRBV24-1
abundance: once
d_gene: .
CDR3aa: CATSQRNQETQYF
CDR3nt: TGTGCCACCAGTCAGCGAAACCAAGAGACCCAGTACTTC

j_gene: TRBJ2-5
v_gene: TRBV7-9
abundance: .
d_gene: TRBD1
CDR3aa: CASSVGQGMETQYF
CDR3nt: TGTGCCAGCAGCGTCGGACAGGGCATGGAGACCCAGTACTTC

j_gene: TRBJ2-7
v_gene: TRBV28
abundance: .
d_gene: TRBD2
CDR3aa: CASSSPRGGLYEQYF
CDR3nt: TGTGCCAGCAGTTCGCCGCGGGGGGGCCTGTACGAGCAGTACTTC

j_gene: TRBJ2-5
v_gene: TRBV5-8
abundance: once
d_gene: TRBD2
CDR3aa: CASSFLLAGAWETQYF
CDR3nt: TGTGCCAGCAGCTTTTTACTAGCGGGAGCGTGGGAGACCCAGTACTTC

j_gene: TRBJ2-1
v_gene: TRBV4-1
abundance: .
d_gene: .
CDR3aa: CASSQGPLNEQFF
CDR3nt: TGCGCCAGCAGCCAAGGCCCACTCAATGAGCAGTTCTTC

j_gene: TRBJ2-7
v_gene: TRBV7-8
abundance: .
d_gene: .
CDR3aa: CASSKPLGGPYEQYF
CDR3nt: TGTGCCAGCAGCAAACCTTTGGGGGGGCCCTACGAGCAGTACTTC

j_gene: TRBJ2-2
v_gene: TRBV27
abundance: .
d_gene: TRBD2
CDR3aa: CASRTLAGGTGELFF
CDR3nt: TGTGCCAGCAGAACACTAGCGGGAGGAACCGGGGAGCTGTTTTTT

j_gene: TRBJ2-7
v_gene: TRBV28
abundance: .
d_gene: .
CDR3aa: CASSSGLYEQYF
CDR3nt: TGTGCCAGCAGTTCAGGGTTGTACGAGCAGTACTTC

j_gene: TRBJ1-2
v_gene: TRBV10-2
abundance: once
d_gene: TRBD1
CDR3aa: CASRSQGAKYGYTF
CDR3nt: TGCGCCAGCAGAAGCCAGGGGGCAAAGTATGGCTACACCTTC

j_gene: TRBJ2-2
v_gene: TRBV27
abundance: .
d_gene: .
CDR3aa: CASSFYRGTGELFF
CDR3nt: TGTGCCAGCAGTTTCTATCGAGGCACCGGGGAGCTGTTTTTT

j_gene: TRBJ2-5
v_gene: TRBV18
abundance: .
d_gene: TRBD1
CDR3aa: CASSNGQARQETQYF
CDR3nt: TGTGCCAGCTCCAACGGACAGGCCCGCCAAGAGACCCAGTACTTC

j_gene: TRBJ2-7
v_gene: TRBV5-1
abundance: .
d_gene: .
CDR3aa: CASSLGLALGEQYF
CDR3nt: TGCGCCAGCAGCTTAGGTCTAGCCCTGGGGGAGCAGTACTTC

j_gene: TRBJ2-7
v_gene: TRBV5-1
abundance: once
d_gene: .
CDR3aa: CASSLLGAEQYF
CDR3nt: TGCGCCAGCAGTTTGCTAGGGGCCGAGCAGTACTTC

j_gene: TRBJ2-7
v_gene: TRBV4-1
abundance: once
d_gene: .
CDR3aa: CASSHTTGLSYEQYF
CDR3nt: TGCGCCAGCAGCCACACGACAGGCCTCTCATACGAGCAGTACTTC

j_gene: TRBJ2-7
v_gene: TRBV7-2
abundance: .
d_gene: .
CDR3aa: CASSLVAGPTSIRYEQYF
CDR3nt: TGTGCCAGCAGCTTAGTGGCAGGGCCTACCTCGATACGCTACGAGCAGTACTTC

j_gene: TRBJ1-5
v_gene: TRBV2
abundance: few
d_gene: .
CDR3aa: CASSVAGRSNQPQHF
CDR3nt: TGTGCCAGCAGTGTGGCAGGTAGAAGCAATCAGCCCCAGCATTTT

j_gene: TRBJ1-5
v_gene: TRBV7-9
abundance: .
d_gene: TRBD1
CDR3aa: CASSPGQGYQPQHF
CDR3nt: TGTGCCAGCAGTCCGGGACAGGGATATCAGCCCCAGCATTTT

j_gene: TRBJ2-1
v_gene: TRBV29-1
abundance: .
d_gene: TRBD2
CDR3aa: CSVRSGGRGNEQFF
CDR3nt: TGCAGCGTTAGAAGTGGCGGGAGGGGTAATGAGCAGTTCTTC

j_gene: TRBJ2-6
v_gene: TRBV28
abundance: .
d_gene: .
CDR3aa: CASSFGGANVLTF
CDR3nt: TGTGCCAGCAGCTTTGGCGGGGCCAACGTCCTGACTTTC

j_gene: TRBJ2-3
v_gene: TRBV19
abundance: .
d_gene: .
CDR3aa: CASSIDPGLSDTQYF
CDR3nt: TGTGCCAGTAGTATAGATCCCGGACTATCAGATACGCAGTATTTT

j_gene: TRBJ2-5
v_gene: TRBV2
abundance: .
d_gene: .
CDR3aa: CASSEASDF
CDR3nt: TGTGCCAGCAGTGAAGCTTCAGACTTC

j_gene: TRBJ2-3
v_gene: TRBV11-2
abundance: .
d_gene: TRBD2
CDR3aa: CASNPSGGSDTQYF
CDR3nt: TGTGCCAGCAACCCTAGCGGGGGTTCAGATACGCAGTATTTT

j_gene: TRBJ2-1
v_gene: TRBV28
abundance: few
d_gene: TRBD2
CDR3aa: CASKGTSGTNEQFF
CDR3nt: TGTGCCAGCAAAGGGACTAGCGGGACCAATGAGCAGTTCTTC

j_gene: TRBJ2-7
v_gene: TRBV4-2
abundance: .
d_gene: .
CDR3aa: CASSQRTGSYEQYF
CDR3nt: TGTGCCAGCAGCCAGAGGACTGGATCCTACGAGCAGTACTTC

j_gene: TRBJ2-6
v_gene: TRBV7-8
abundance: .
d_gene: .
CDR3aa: CASSLMSIWANVLTF
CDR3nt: TGTGCCAGCAGCTTAATGAGCATCTGGGCCAACGTCCTGACTTTC

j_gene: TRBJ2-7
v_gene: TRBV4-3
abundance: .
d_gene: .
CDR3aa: CASSQVVGGTYEQYF
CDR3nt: TGCGCCAGCAGCCAAGTAGTCGGGGGAACCTACGAGCAGTACTTC

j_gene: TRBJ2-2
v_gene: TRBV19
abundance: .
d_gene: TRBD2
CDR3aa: CASSTRTSGDTWNTGELFF
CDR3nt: TGTGCCAGTAGTACTCGGACTAGCGGGGACACATGGAACACCGGGGAGCTGTTTTTT

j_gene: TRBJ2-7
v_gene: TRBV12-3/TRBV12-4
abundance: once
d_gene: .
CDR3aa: CASSLMMRYEQYF
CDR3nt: TGTGCCAGCAGTTTAATGATGCGATACGAGCAGTACTTC